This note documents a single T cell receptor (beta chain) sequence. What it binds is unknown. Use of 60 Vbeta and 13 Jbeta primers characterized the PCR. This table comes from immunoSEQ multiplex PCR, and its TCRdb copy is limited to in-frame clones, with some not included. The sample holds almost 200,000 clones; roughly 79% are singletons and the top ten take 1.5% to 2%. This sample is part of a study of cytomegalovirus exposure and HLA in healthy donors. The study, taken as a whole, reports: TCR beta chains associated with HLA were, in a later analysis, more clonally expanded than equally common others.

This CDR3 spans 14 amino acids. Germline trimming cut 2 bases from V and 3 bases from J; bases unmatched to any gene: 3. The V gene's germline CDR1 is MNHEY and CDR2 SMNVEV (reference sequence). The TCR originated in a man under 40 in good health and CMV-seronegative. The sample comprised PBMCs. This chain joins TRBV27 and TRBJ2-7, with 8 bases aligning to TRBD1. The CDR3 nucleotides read TGTGCCAGCAGTTTACAGGGGGCGAACTACGAGCAGTACTTC. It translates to CASSLQGANYEQYF.